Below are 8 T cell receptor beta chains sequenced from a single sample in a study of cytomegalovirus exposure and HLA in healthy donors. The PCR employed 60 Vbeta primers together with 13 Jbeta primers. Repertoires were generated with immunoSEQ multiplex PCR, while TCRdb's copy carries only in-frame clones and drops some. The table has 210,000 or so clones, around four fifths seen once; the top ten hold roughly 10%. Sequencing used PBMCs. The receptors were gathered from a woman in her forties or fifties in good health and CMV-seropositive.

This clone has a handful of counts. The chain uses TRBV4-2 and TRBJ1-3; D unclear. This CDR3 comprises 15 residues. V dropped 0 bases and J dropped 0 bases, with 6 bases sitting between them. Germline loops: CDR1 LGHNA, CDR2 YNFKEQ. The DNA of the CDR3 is TGTGCCAGCAGCCAAGAGGTGAGCTCTGGAAACACCATATATTTT. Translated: CASSQEVSSGNTIYF.

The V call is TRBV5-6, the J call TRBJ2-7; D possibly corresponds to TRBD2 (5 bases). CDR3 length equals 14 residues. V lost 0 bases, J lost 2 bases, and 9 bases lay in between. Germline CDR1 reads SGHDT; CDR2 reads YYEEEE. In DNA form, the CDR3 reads TGTGCCAGCAGCTTGGTTCAGGAGGCCTACGAGCAGTACTTC. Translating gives CASSLVQEAYEQYF.

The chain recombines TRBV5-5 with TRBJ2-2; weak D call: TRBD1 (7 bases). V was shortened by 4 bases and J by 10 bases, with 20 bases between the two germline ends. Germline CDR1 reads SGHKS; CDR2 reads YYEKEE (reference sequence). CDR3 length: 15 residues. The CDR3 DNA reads TGTGCCAGCAGCACAGGGACAGCGAGCGGGCTGGAGCTGTTTTTT. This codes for CASSTGTASGLELFF.

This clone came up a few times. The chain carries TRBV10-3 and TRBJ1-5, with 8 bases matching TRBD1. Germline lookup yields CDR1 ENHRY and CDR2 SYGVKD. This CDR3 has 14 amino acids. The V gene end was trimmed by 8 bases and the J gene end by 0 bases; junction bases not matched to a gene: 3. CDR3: CAIGQGGSNQPQHF. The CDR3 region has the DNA TGTGCCATCGGACAGGGCGGTAGCAATCAGCCCCAGCATTTT.

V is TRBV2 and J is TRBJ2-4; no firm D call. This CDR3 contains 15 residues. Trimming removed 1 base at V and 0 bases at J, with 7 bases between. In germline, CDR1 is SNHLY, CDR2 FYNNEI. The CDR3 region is CASSEVAIAKNIQYF. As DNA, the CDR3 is TGTGCCAGCAGTGAAGTAGCTATAGCCAAAAACATTCAGTACTTC.

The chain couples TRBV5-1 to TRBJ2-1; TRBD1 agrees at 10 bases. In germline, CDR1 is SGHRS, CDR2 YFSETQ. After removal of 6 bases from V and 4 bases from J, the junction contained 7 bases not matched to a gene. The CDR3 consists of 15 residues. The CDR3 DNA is TGCGCCAGCACCCAGGGACAGGGGCGTTACAATGAGCAGTTCTTC. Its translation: CASTQGQGRYNEQFF.

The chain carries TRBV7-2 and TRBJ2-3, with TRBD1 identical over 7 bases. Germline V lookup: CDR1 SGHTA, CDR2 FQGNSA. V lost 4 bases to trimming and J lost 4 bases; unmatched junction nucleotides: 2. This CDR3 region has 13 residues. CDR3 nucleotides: TGTGCCAGCAGCTCTACAGGGGCAGATACGCAGTATTTT. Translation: CASSSTGADTQYF.

This chain's CDR3 is CASSQGTRGRATEQYF. The CDR3, as DNA: TGCGCCAGCAGCCAAGGGACTAGGGGCAGGGCAACGGAGCAGTACTTC. The chain is built from TRBV4-3 and TRBJ2-7; 7 bases are shared with TRBD2. Germline V CDR1 and CDR2: LGHNA, YSLEER. This CDR3 has 16 residues. J was trimmed by 7 bases and V by 1 base; bases with no gene match: 13.